The entry below describes one TCR beta chain. The antigen is not known. This specimen comes from a study of CD8+ T cells in alopecia areata. Study-wide findings and caveats: There were many expanded lesional clones persisting in scalp and blood during tofacitinib.

Extracted RNA was reverse transcribed into cDNA, the sequencing template. The assay was immunoSEQ multiplex PCR, and TCRdb's table has in-frame clones only and misses some. The sample carries some 190,000 clones, about half recorded once. Stated treatment: oral pan-JAK inhibitor, 5-10 mg twice daily. This CDR3 is built from 15 residues. In germline, CDR1 is MNHEY, CDR2 SMNVEV (reference sequence). V was trimmed by 5 bases and J by 0 bases, leaving 10 bases between them. The chain is built from TRBV27 and TRBJ2-2, with D unresolved. Sequenced material: CD8+ T cells sorted from blood, taken between weeks 51 and 54, from a patient treated with tofacitinib. The TCR sequence derives from a human donor with alopecia areata. The CDR3 region is CASSPYNANTGELFF. The CDR3 region has the DNA TGTGCCAGCAGTCCCTACAACGCGAACACCGGGGAGCTGTTTTTT.